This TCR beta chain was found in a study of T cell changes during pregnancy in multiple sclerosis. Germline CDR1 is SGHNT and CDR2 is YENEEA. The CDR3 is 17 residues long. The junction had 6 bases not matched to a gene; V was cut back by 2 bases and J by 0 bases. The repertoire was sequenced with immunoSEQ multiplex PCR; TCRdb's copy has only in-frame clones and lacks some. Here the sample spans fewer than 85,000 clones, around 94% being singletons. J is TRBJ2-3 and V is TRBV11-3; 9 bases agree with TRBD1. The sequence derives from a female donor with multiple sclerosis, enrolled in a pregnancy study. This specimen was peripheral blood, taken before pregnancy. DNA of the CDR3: TGTGCCAGCAGCTTAACCGGGACAGGGCCAAGCACAGATACGCAGTATTTT. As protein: CASSLTGTGPSTDTQYF.